This paragraph reports one T cell receptor (beta chain). What it binds is not known. This sample stems from a study of response to subunit inactivated influenza vaccine. Using its own MiXCR run on the RT-PCR reads, TCRdb lists one record per CDR3 protein. Of about 520,000 distinct CDR3 sequences in the sample, less than 30% were seen once. CDR3 size: 13 residues. CDR1 is ENHRY and CDR2 is SYGVKD in the germline V gene. Trimming took off 6 bases at V and 2 bases at J, with 10 bases between the two ends. Findings and caveats of the study: Authors proposed each seasonal influenza vaccination draws in few new T cells.

The gene calls are TRBV10-3 and TRBJ2-5; possibly TRBD1 for D (6 bases). The origin of this receptor is a man aged 45 to 65 who received an inactivated influenza vaccine. Sample: CD4+ T cells sorted from PBMCs, taken 5 days after vaccination. The CDR3 DNA sequence: TGTGCCATCAGCGGACAGTATCAAGAGACCCAGTACTTC. Protein sequence: CAISGQYQETQYF.